The rows below give T cell receptor beta chains drawn from one sample of a study of Graves' ophthalmopathy and Graves' hyperthyroidism. TCRdb reanalysed the multiplex PCR reads using MiXCR and keeps one entry per CDR3 protein. The data hold about 370,000 distinct CDR3 sequences, with about 15% observed a single time. Sample: peripheral blood. The receptor set was obtained from an adult woman with stable Graves' hyperthyroidism. The CDR3 runs from the conserved cysteine through the conserved F or W. Each record gives: D gene, clone size, CDR3 length, V gene, J gene, CDR3 DNA, CDR3 protein. D genes are given only for firm matches. Expanded clones get a size class; other rows say once, few or many, or leave the size out.

d_gene: TRBD1; abundance: .; len: 14; v_gene: TRBV6-1; j_gene: TRBJ1-2; CDR3nt: TGTGCCAGCAGTCAAGAGACAGGGACCTATGGCTACACCTTC; CDR3aa: CASSQETGTYGYTF
d_gene: .; abundance: many; len: 15; v_gene: TRBV24-1; j_gene: TRBJ2-7; CDR3nt: TGTGCCACCAGTGATTCCAGACAGCACCTTGGGGAGCAGTACTTC; CDR3aa: CATSDSRQHLGEQYF
d_gene: TRBD1; abundance: many; len: 14; v_gene: TRBV28; j_gene: TRBJ1-5; CDR3nt: TGTGCCAGCAGTAAACCGGGACAGGGAGGGGTCCAGCATTTT; CDR3aa: CASSKPGQGGVQHF
d_gene: .; abundance: many; len: 12; v_gene: TRBV6-5; j_gene: TRBJ1-2; CDR3nt: TGTGCCAGCAGCAGGGCGGCATATGGCTACACCTTC; CDR3aa: CASSRAAYGYTF
d_gene: .; abundance: many; len: 14; v_gene: TRBV13; j_gene: TRBJ2-7; CDR3nt: TGTGCCAGCAGCTTAGGAGCCAAGTCCTACGAGCAGTACTTC; CDR3aa: CASSLGAKSYEQYF
d_gene: .; abundance: many; len: 13; v_gene: TRBV7-2; j_gene: TRBJ2-7; CDR3nt: TGTGCCAGCAGCTTTGACAGCCTGTACGAGCAGTACTTC; CDR3aa: CASSFDSLYEQYF
d_gene: .; abundance: .; len: 12; v_gene: TRBV19; j_gene: TRBJ2-2; CDR3nt: TGTGCCAGTAGCCAGAACACCGGGGAGCTGCTTTTT; CDR3aa: CASSQNTGELLF
d_gene: TRBD2; abundance: many; len: 14; v_gene: TRBV7-2; j_gene: TRBJ2-5; CDR3nt: TGTGCCAGCAGCTTCGGGGGGGCGAGAGAGACCCAGTACTTC; CDR3aa: CASSFGGARETQYF
d_gene: .; abundance: .; len: 12; v_gene: TRBV29-1; j_gene: TRBJ2-5; CDR3nt: TGCAGCGGGGGACGGACCCAAGAGACCCAGTACTTC; CDR3aa: CSGGRTQETQYF
d_gene: .; abundance: .; len: 13; v_gene: TRBV7-8; j_gene: TRBJ1-2; CDR3nt: TGTGCCAGCAGCCCCGGGACAACTTATGGCTACACCTTC; CDR3aa: CASSPGTTYGYTF
d_gene: .; abundance: .; len: 16; v_gene: TRBV7-9; j_gene: TRBJ2-5; CDR3nt: TGTGCCAGCCGGAGGTTGGGCCTGCAGGCCCGGGAGACCCAGTACTTC; CDR3aa: CASRRLGLQARETQYF
d_gene: .; abundance: many; len: 12; v_gene: TRBV6-1; j_gene: TRBJ2-4; CDR3nt: TGTGCCAGCAGGGACAGACAAAACATTCAGTACTTC; CDR3aa: CASRDRQNIQYF
d_gene: TRBD2; abundance: many; len: 13; v_gene: TRBV7-2; j_gene: TRBJ2-4; CDR3nt: TGTGCCAGCGCATCTAGCGGGATGAACATTCAGTACTTC; CDR3aa: CASASSGMNIQYF
d_gene: TRBD1; abundance: many; len: 14; v_gene: TRBV25-1; j_gene: TRBJ1-2; CDR3nt: TGTGCCAGCAGTGCGCCAGGGGGCGCGGGTGGCTACACCTTC; CDR3aa: CASSAPGGAGGYTF
d_gene: TRBD1; abundance: many; len: 14; v_gene: TRBV6-2/TRBV6-3; j_gene: TRBJ2-7; CDR3nt: TGTGCCAGCATTAAAGGACAGGGGTCCTACGAGCAGTACTTC; CDR3aa: CASIKGQGSYEQYF
d_gene: .; abundance: .; len: 12; v_gene: TRBV13; j_gene: TRBJ1-2; CDR3nt: TGTGCCAGCAGCCAGGGACTTACGGACTACACCTTC; CDR3aa: CASSQGLTDYTF
d_gene: TRBD1; abundance: many; len: 15; v_gene: TRBV10-2; j_gene: TRBJ1-5; CDR3nt: TGCGCCAGCAGCACCGATGGACAGGGAAATCAGCCCCAGCATTTT; CDR3aa: CASSTDGQGNQPQHF
d_gene: .; abundance: once; len: 13; v_gene: TRBV12-3/TRBV12-4; j_gene: TRBJ1-1; CDR3nt: TGTGCCATCTCGGGGCTGATGAACACTGAAGCTTTCTTT; CDR3aa: CAISGLMNTEAFF
d_gene: .; abundance: many; len: 15; v_gene: TRBV20-1; j_gene: TRBJ2-4; CDR3nt: TGCAGTGCCCCAGCGGTGGCCCGGAGCAAAAACATTCAGTACTTC; CDR3aa: CSAPAVARSKNIQYF
d_gene: .; abundance: many; len: 15; v_gene: TRBV15; j_gene: TRBJ1-2; CDR3nt: TGTGCCACCAGCAGGAGAGTTGGCGGGGAGGATGGCTACACCTTC; CDR3aa: CATSRRVGGEDGYTF
d_gene: .; abundance: many; len: 14; v_gene: TRBV12-3/TRBV12-4; j_gene: TRBJ2-7; CDR3nt: TGTGCCAGCAGTTGGGGTGAGACAGACTACGAGCAGTACTTC; CDR3aa: CASSWGETDYEQYF
d_gene: .; abundance: many; len: 15; v_gene: TRBV29-1; j_gene: TRBJ2-5; CDR3nt: TGCAGCGTTGAAAGAAAGGGAACAGCTCAAGAGACCCAGTACTTC; CDR3aa: CSVERKGTAQETQYF